Below, 12 T cell receptor beta chains from the same sample are listed, as sequenced in a study of T cell repertoires in cytomegalovirus infection. TCRdb re-analysed the reads in MiXCR, keeping a single row per CDR3 protein. The sample holds about 500,000 distinct CDR3 sequences, roughly a third seen once. No antigen is known for these receptors. Sequencing was performed on cultured PBMCs, taken from culture after CMV antigen stimulation. The receptors shown here come from a human donor in good health (CMV status not recorded). Some clones in this sample may be carry-over from other donors' samples.

The CDR3, as DNA: TGTGCCAGCAGCTTCACTAGTCAGTACAATGAGCAGTTCTTC. Translated: CASSFTSQYNEQFF. The chain links TRBV7-9 to TRBJ2-1; tentative D call: TRBD2 (5 bases). Germline V gene data show CDR1 as SEHNR and CDR2 as FQNEAQ (reference sequence). V lost 3 bases and J lost 4, with 10 bases in between. This CDR3 has 14 amino acids.

The J gene is TRBJ2-7, the V gene TRBV10-2, with TRBD1 matching 9 bases. The CDR3 spans 18 residues. Trimming at V came to 6 bases and at J to 5 bases, leaving 20 bases not matched to a gene. The germline V gene has CDR1 WSHSY and CDR2 SAAADI. CDR3 amino acids: CASRSQMLADNRGHEQYV. In nucleotides, the CDR3 is TGCGCCAGCAGAAGCCAAATGTTGGCCGACAACAGGGGGCACGAGCAGTACGTC.

This clonotype has only a few counts. The chain couples TRBV7-3 to TRBJ2-6, with D possibly matching TRBD2 (6 bases). CDR1 and CDR2 from the germline V gene are SGHTA and FQGTGA. The CDR3 contains 18 residues. With 3 bases removed from V and 0 bases from J, the gap between germline ends came to 15 bases. This chain's CDR3 is CASSFRGLSSSGANVLTF. In nucleotides, the CDR3 is TGTGCCAGCAGCTTTAGAGGACTATCCTCCTCTGGGGCCAACGTCCTGACTTTC.

This clonotype was seen once. The chain is built from TRBV6-2 or TRBV6-3 and TRBJ2-1; D may be TRBD2 (6 bases). Trimming took off 2 bases at V and 6 bases at J, with 11 bases between the two ends. The CDR3 has 14 residues. Germline CDR1 reads MNHEY; CDR2 reads SVGEGT. In DNA, the CDR3 is TGTGCCAGCAGTTACGGGGGACTGGGCAATGAGCAGTTCTTC. Protein product: CASSYGGLGNEQFF.

This clonotype occurred a few times. CDR3 sequence reads: CASSRLTGNTIYF. In DNA form, the CDR3 reads TGTGCCAGCAGCCGCCTAACTGGAAACACCATATATTTT. The chain carries TRBV7-2 and TRBJ1-3; D ambiguous. The CDR3 has 13 residues. The V gene's germline CDR1 is SGHTA and CDR2 FQGNSA. V was cut by 5 bases and J by 2 bases, with 7 bases left in between.

The chain is built from TRBV10-3 and TRBJ2-5; D is possibly TRBD2 (5 bases). Germline CDR1 ENHRY, CDR2 SYGVKD. This CDR3 has 14 residues. Trimming shortened V by 2 bases and J by 0 bases, and 7 bases separated the two germline ends. The chain's CDR3 is CAISEPGYQETQYF. CDR3 DNA sequence: TGTGCCATCAGTGAGCCGGGGTACCAAGAGACCCAGTACTTC.

The J gene is TRBJ1-1, the V gene TRBV7-2; D remains unclear. Per the germline V gene, CDR1 is SGHTA and CDR2 is FQGNSA. The CDR3 totals 14 residues. Trimming cost V 5 bases and J 1 base, with 11 bases left between them. CDR3 region: CASSPGPANTEAFF. The CDR3 DNA follows: TGTGCCAGCAGCCCGGGCCCTGCGAACACTGAAGCTTTCTTT.

As regards this clonotype: Germline is not matched at one junction end, which may reflect a read error. The CDR3 DNA follows: TGTGCCAGCAGGTTAGCCGACACCGCGAACACCGGGGAGCTGTTTTTT. Its protein is CASRLADTANTGELFF. The chain has TRBV7-2 and TRBJ2-2; D gene uncertain. This CDR3 spans 16 amino acids. In germline, CDR1 is SGHTA, CDR2 FQGNSA.

This clonotype has only a few counts. CDR3 in amino acids: CASSLGVAPLRDEQFF. The CDR3 bases are TGTGCCAGCAGCTTAGGAGTAGCTCCGTTACGGGATGAGCAGTTCTTC. The V call is TRBV7-9, the J call TRBJ2-1; D unclear. The V and J ends lost 1 base and 8 bases respectively, with 18 bases between them. CDR1 is SEHNR, CDR2 FQNEAQ, per germline (reference sequence). This CDR3 comprises 16 residues. The full variable domain, its missing parts supplied by reference TRBV7-9 and TRBJ2-1, is DTGVSQNPRHKITKRGQNVTFRCDPISEHNRLYWYRQTLGQGPEFLTYFQNEAQLEKSRLLSDRFSAERPKGSFSTLEIQRTEQGDSAMYLCASSLGVAPLRDEQFFGPGTRLTVL.

The CDR3 reads CASTRGDSNQPQHF. The CDR3, as DNA: TGTGCCAGCACCCGGGGGGATAGCAATCAGCCCCAGCATTTT. The rearrangement uses TRBV12-3 or TRBV12-4 and TRBJ1-5; possibly TRBD1 for D (5 bases). CDR3 length: 14 residues. Trimming removed 7 bases at V and 0 bases at J, with 10 bases between.

This clonotype was detected only once. The V and J genes are TRBV5-6 and TRBJ2-6; the match to TRBD1 covers 8 bases. The CDR3 runs 17 residues. Germline V gene lookup returns CDR1 SGHDT and CDR2 YYEEEE. The J segment lost 0 bases and the V segment lost 4 bases, leaving 6 bases of the junction unmatched. The CDR3 here is CASSNRGFGSGANVLTF. DNA of the CDR3: TGTGCCAGCAGCAACAGGGGGTTCGGCTCTGGGGCCAACGTCCTGACTTTC.

This clonotype showed up just a few times. CDR3 in DNA: TGTGCCAGCAGCCCCGGGACAGGGGGAACCTACGAGCAGTACTTC. As protein: CASSPGTGGTYEQYF. The chain joins TRBV6-2 or TRBV6-3 to TRBJ2-7; 11 nucleotides agree with TRBD1. Losses at the gene ends were 6 bases for V and 2 bases for J; bases not matched to a gene: 6. This CDR3 is 15 amino acids long. Germline CDR1 and CDR2: MNHEY and SVGEGT.